The 15 T cell receptor beta chains presented below share a single source sample, sequenced in a study of spatial heterogeneity in lung cancer. TCRdb re-analysed the 5' RACE reads in MiXCR, keeping a single row per CDR3 protein. Of 9,000 to 10,000 distinct CDR3 sequences in the sample, roughly 23% were seen once. The time point: blood at routine non-recurrence follow-up after resection. The source was PBMCs, collected at follow-up. The receptors were sampled from a female donor with early-stage non-small cell lung cancer.

This clonotype turned up a few times. The V gene is TRBV7-9, the J gene TRBJ2-5; TRBD2 agrees at 10 bases. This CDR3 is built from 16 residues. The V gene's germline CDR1 is SEHNR and CDR2 FQNEAQ (reference sequence). The J segment lost 3 bases and the V segment lost 5 bases, leaving 9 bases of the junction unmatched. CDR3 amino acids: CASSPRGLAAKETQYF. The CDR3 coding sequence is TGTGCCAGCAGCCCCCGAGGACTAGCGGCGAAAGAGACCCAGTACTTC.

This clonotype is medium-sized (0.01 to 0.1%) in the sample. This rearrangement joins TRBV28 to TRBJ2-3, with D uncertain. V was trimmed by 6 bases and J by 3 bases, leaving 10 bases between them. The germline gives CDR1 MDHEN, CDR2 SYDVKM. The CDR3 consists of 13 residues. The CDR3 loop is CASSPHQTDTQYF. The DNA of the CDR3 is TGTGCCAGCAGCCCACATCAAACAGATACGCAGTATTTT.

There are a few counts of this clonotype. The genes are TRBV5-1 and TRBJ2-2, with 9 nucleotides matching TRBD2. Trimming at V came to 4 bases and at J to 7 bases, leaving 11 bases not matched to a gene. The CDR3 runs 16 residues. From germline, CDR1 is SGHRS and CDR2 YFSETQ. The CDR3 DNA reads TGCGCCAGCAGCCCTAGTACTAGCGGGTTGGTCGGGGAGCTGTTTTTT. Encoded protein: CASSPSTSGLVGELFF.

The chain links TRBV12-3 or TRBV12-4 to TRBJ1-6; D might be TRBD1 (6 bases). The CDR3 is 16 amino acids. Trimming left V 6 bases short and J 6 bases short, with 18 bases between. The CDR3 sequence: CASSQGQIQLNSPLHF. DNA of the CDR3: TGTGCCAGCAGCCAAGGACAGATCCAACTTAATTCACCCCTCCACTTT.

The V gene is TRBV10-3, the J gene TRBJ2-5; D unclear. In germline, CDR1 is ENHRY, CDR2 SYGVKD. Trimming pared 4 bases from V and 2 bases from J, leaving 8 bases between. The CDR3 sequence is 13 residues long. The CDR3 protein is CAISGQIQETQYF. Written as DNA, the CDR3 is TGTGCCATCAGTGGGCAGATTCAAGAGACCCAGTACTTC.

This clonotype was found a few times. The chain joins TRBV29-1 to TRBJ2-1; a possible D gene is TRBD2 (6 bases). The CDR3 totals 12 residues. Germline V lookup: CDR1 SQVTM, CDR2 ANQGSEA. Trimming took 5 bases from V and 9 from J, leaving 14 bases between them. The CDR3 sequence: CSVHYPGGEQFF. In DNA form, the CDR3 reads TGCAGCGTTCACTATCCCGGGGGTGAGCAGTTCTTC.

This clonotype is labeled medium-sized. The rearrangement joins TRBV10-3 to TRBJ1-1; D is ambiguous. With 9 bases removed from V and 0 bases from J, the gap between germline ends came to 14 bases. Germline V gives CDR1 ENHRY, CDR2 SYGVKD. The CDR3 covers 14 residues. CDR3 nucleotides: TGTGCCATGTCCTCAGGAGAAATGAACACTGAAGCTTTCTTT. Amino acids: CAMSSGEMNTEAFF.

This clonotype was counted between two and nine times. This chain connects TRBV7-3 to TRBJ1-1; D is unresolved. V was trimmed by 1 base and J by 1 base, leaving 10 bases between them. Germline loops: CDR1 SGHTA, CDR2 FQGTGA. The CDR3 is 15 residues long. CDR3 loop: CASSLKGVRNTEAFF. For the CDR3, the DNA is TGTGCCAGCAGCTTAAAGGGAGTTAGGAACACTGAAGCTTTCTTT. The complete variable domain, with remaining parts taken from reference TRBV7-3 and TRBJ1-1, reads GAGVSQTPSNKVTEKGKYVELRCDPISGHTALYWYRQSLGQGPEFLIYFQGTGAADDSGLPNDRFFAVRPEGSVSTLKIQRTERGDSAVYLCASSLKGVRNTEAFFGQGTRLTVV.

Relative to its sample, this clonotype is medium-sized (0.01 to 0.1%). The chain carries TRBV6-5 and TRBJ2-2; D unclear. The CDR3 contains 13 residues. The germline CDR1 and CDR2 sequences are MNHEY and SVGAGI. Deletions cut 6 bases from V and 1 base from J, with 6 bases between. The CDR3 region is CASRTVNTGELFF. CDR3 sequence (DNA): TGTGCCAGCAGGACCGTGAACACCGGGGAGCTGTTTTTT.

In this sample, this clonotype turned up a few times. The V call is TRBV28, the J call TRBJ2-3; 7 nucleotides agree with TRBD2. The CDR3 loop spans 13 amino acids. CDR1 and CDR2 (germline): MDHEN, SYDVKM. V trimming: 5 bases; J trimming: 6 bases; junction bases outside the gene matches: 5. In DNA form, the CDR3 reads TGTGCCAGCAGTCTGGCGGGAGTCGATACGCAGTATTTT. It yields the protein CASSLAGVDTQYF. Full variable domain (rest looked up from reference TRBV28 and TRBJ2-3): DVKVTQSSRYLVKRTGEKVFLECVQDMDHENMFWYRQDPGLGLRLIYFSYDVKMKEKGDIPEGYSVSREKKERFSLILESASTNQTSMYLCASSLAGVDTQYFGPGTRLTVL.

This clonotype has more than one count but fewer than ten. The chain employs TRBV11-2 and TRBJ1-4, with a possible D match to TRBD1 (5 bases). Per the germline V gene, CDR1 is SGHAT and CDR2 is FQNNGV. Trimming stripped 5 bases from V and 5 bases from J, with 15 bases between. The CDR3 length is 15 residues. The chain's CDR3 is CASSPLRGRNEKLFF. CDR3 in DNA: TGTGCCAGCAGCCCCCTTAGGGGTCGAAATGAAAAACTGTTTTTT.

This sequence joins TRBV7-2 and TRBJ2-5; the D gene could be TRBD1 or TRBD2 (5 bases each). Trimming stripped 5 bases from V and 3 bases from J, with 22 bases between. CDR3 length equals 17 residues. Germline lookup yields CDR1 SGHTA and CDR2 FQGNSA. DNA for the CDR3: TGTGCCAGCAGCCAACCGGCAATCGGGACCGATAAAGAGACCCAGTACTTC. Its protein product is CASSQPAIGTDKETQYF.

This clonotype came up a few times. V gene TRBV28 combines with J gene TRBJ2-5; D might be TRBD1 or TRBD2, each matching 5 bases. V was shortened by 4 bases and J by 4 bases, with 7 bases between the two germline ends. The germline V gene encodes CDR1 MDHEN and CDR2 SYDVKM. The CDR3 totals 12 residues. The CDR3 DNA is TGTGCCAGCAGTTGGGGGATAGAGACCCAGTACTTC. It encodes CASSWGIETQYF.

The V and J genes are TRBV7-9 and TRBJ1-5, with D uncertain. The V gene's germline CDR1 is SEHNR and CDR2 FQNEAQ (reference sequence). The CDR3 is made up of 13 amino acids. Trimming removed 8 bases at V and 5 bases at J, with 13 bases between. The CDR3 bases are TGTGCCAGCCAAGGGCCACGGGATCAGCCCCAGCATTTT. Its protein product is CASQGPRDQPQHF.

J is TRBJ2-7 and V is TRBV4-3; 7 bases are shared with TRBD2. This CDR3 has 15 residues. CDR1 is LGHNA, CDR2 YSLEER, per germline. V shed 1 base, J shed 2 bases, and the junction held 5 bases outside the gene matches. CDR3 sequence: CASSQALAGAYEQYF. CDR3 DNA sequence: TGCGCCAGCAGCCAAGCCTTAGCGGGTGCCTACGAGCAGTACTTC.